Listed below are T cell receptor beta chains from one sample, sequenced in a study of blood T cell repertoires in COVID-19. Data came from immunoSEQ multiplex PCR; TCRdb stores just in-frame clones and leaves some out. The sample contains about 150,000 clones, 65% to 90% of which appear only once. The sequencing input was peripheral blood. Every receptor here comes from a woman in her forties or fifties with acute or convalescent COVID-19. Each CDR3 is given with its conserved first and last residue. D genes are given only for firm matches. Size is omitted from some rows. Given values are once, few, many or a class for expanded clones.

size: NA
J: TRBJ2-7
D: TRBD2
V: TRBV6-5
CDR3: CASSYSNLAGGYEQYF
DNA: TGTGCCAGCAGTTACTCAAACTTAGCGGGTGGCTACGAGCAGTACTTC

size: NA
J: TRBJ2-7
D: TRBD1
V: TRBV6-5
CDR3: CATLPGQGAQEQYF
DNA: TGTGCCACCTTACCCGGACAGGGGGCTCAAGAGCAGTACTTC

size: NA
J: TRBJ2-2
D: TRBD2
V: TRBV9
CDR3: CASSVSGAGRNTGELFF
DNA: TGTGCCAGCAGCGTATCCGGAGCGGGGCGGAACACCGGGGAGCTGTTTTTT

size: once
J: TRBJ2-5
D: NA
V: TRBV14
CDR3: CASSWSGQGATQYF
DNA: TGTGCCAGCAGCTGGAGTGGGCAGGGTGCGACCCAGTACTTC

size: NA
J: TRBJ2-1
D: NA
V: TRBV18
CDR3: CASSPEAALAVAEQFF
DNA: TGTGCCAGCTCACCGGAAGCGGCCCTAGCCGTCGCTGAGCAGTTCTTC

size: NA
J: TRBJ2-3
D: NA
V: TRBV9
CDR3: CASSVRGSDTQYF
DNA: TGTGCCAGCAGCGTAAGGGGCAGTGATACGCAGTATTTT

size: NA
J: TRBJ2-7
D: NA
V: TRBV18
CDR3: CASSPFQGGDYEQYF
DNA: TGTGCCAGCTCACCATTTCAGGGCGGGGACTACGAGCAGTACTTC

size: NA
J: TRBJ1-4
D: NA
V: TRBV18
CDR3: CASSSQGTPDEKLFF
DNA: TGTGCCAGCTCATCGCAGGGGACCCCTGATGAAAAACTGTTTTTT

size: NA
J: TRBJ2-1
D: NA
V: TRBV7-2
CDR3: CASRRDRFNEQFF
DNA: TGTGCCAGCAGGAGAGACAGATTCAATGAGCAGTTCTTC

size: NA
J: TRBJ2-4
D: NA
V: TRBV7-2
CDR3: CASSLVFNIQYF
DNA: TGTGCCAGCAGCTTAGTCTTCAACATTCAGTACTTC

size: NA
J: TRBJ1-5
D: NA
V: TRBV6-2/TRBV6-3
CDR3: CASSYQGTGNQPQHF
DNA: TGTGCCAGCAGTTACCAGGGGACGGGCAATCAGCCCCAGCATTTT

size: NA
J: TRBJ2-7
D: TRBD2
V: TRBV6-2/TRBV6-3
CDR3: CASSYGPAGGGYEQYF
DNA: TGTGCCAGCAGTTACGGCCCAGCGGGAGGGGGGTACGAGCAGTACTTC

size: NA
J: TRBJ1-2
D: TRBD1
V: TRBV18
CDR3: CASSLATGQSKANYGYTF
DNA: TGTGCCAGCTCACTCGCTACGGGACAGAGTAAAGCTAACTATGGCTACACCTTC

size: NA
J: TRBJ1-2
D: NA
V: TRBV4-3
CDR3: CASSPRKGLSYGYTF
DNA: TGCGCCAGCAGCCCTCGAAAGGGGTTGAGCTATGGCTACACCTTC

size: once
J: TRBJ1-1
D: TRBD1
V: TRBV6-1
CDR3: CASSQGTGGAGTEAFF
DNA: TGTGCCAGCAGTCAAGGGACAGGGGGCGCGGGCACTGAAGCTTTCTTT

size: NA
J: TRBJ2-2
D: TRBD1
V: TRBV7-2
CDR3: CASSAQPTGGHGELFF
DNA: TGTGCCAGCAGCGCACAGCCAACAGGGGGCCACGGGGAGCTGTTTTTT

size: NA
J: TRBJ2-5
D: NA
V: TRBV7-2
CDR3: CASGQTSWETQYF
DNA: TGTGCCAGCGGACAGACTAGCTGGGAGACCCAGTACTTC

size: NA
J: TRBJ1-2
D: NA
V: TRBV19
CDR3: CASTIGQLNYGYTF
DNA: TGTGCCAGTACCATTGGGCAGCTTAACTATGGCTACACCTTC

size: NA
J: TRBJ1-3
D: TRBD1
V: TRBV30
CDR3: CAPRTGRPYGNTIYF
DNA: TGTGCCCCTCGGACAGGACGCCCTTATGGAAACACCATATATTTT

size: NA
J: TRBJ1-2
D: TRBD1
V: TRBV29-1
CDR3: CSVGGGANYGYTF
DNA: TGCAGCGTTGGAGGGGGCGCTAACTATGGCTACACCTTC